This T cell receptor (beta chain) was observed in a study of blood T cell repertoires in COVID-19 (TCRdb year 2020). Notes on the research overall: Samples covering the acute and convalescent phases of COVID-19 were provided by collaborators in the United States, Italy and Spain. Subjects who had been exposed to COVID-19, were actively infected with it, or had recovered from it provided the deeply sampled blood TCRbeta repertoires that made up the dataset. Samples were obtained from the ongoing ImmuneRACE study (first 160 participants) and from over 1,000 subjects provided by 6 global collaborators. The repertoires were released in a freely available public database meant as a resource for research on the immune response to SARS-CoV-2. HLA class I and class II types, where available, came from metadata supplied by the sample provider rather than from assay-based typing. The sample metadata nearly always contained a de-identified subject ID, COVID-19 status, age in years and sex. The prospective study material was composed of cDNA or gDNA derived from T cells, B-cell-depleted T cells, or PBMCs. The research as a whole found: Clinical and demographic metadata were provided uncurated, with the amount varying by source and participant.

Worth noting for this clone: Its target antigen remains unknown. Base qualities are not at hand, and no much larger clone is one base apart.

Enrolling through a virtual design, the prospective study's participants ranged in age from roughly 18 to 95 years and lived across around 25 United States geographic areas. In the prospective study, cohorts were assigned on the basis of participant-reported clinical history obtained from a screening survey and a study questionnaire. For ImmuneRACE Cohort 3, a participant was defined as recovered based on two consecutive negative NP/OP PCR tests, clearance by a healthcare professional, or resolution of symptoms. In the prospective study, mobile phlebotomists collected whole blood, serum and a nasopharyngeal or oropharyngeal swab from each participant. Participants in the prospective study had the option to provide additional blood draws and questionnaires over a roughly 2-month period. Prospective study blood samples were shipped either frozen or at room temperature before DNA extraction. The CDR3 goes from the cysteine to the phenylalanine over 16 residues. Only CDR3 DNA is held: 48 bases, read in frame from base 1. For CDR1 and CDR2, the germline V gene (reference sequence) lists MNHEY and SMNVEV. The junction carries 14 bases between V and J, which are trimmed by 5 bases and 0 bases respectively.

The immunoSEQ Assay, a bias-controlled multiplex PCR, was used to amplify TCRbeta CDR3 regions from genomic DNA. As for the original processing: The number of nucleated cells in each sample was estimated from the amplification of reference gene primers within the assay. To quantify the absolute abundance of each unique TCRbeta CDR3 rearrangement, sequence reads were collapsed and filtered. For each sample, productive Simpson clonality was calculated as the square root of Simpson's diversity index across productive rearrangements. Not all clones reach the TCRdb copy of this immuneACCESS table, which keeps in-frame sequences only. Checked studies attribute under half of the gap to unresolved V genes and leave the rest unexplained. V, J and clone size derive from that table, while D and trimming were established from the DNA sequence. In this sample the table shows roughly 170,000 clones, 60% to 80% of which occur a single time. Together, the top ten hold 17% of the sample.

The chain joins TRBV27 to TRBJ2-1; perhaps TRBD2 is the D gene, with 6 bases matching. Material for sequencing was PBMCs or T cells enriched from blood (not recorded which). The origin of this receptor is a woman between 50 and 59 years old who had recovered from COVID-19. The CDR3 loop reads CASSHSGSSSYNEQFF. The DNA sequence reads TGTGCCAGCAGTCATAGCGGCTCCAGCTCCTACAATGAGCAGTTCTTC.